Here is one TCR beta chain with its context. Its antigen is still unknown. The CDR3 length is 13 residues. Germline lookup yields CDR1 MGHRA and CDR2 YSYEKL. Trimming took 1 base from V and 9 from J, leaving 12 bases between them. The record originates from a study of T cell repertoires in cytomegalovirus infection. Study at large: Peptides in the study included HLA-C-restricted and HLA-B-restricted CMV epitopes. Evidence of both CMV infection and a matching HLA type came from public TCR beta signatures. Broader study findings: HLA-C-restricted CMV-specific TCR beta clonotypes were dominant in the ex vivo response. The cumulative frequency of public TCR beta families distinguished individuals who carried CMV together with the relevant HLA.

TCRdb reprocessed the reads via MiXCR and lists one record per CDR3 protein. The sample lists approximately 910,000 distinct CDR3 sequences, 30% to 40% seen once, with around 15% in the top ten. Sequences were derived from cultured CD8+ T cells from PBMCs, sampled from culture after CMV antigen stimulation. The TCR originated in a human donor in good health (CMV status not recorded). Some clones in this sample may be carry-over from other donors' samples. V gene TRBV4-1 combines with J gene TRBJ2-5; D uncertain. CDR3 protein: CASSQARDEAQYF. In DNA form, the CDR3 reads TGCGCCAGCAGCCAAGCCCGAGATGAGGCCCAGTACTTC.